The 18 T cell receptor beta chains reported below all come from one sample, sequenced in a study of T-cell memory formation after mild COVID-19. TCRdb re-derived calls from the 5' RACE reads in MiXCR, one entry per CDR3 protein. The sample consists of some 210,000 distinct CDR3 sequences, 10% to 13% of them appearing once. Material: PBMCs or a T cell subset sorted from them (not recorded which). The receptors were gathered from a young man who had mild COVID-19 (a few samples of this study predate the infection). Cell type and time point are not known.

This clonotype was recorded at least ten times. The chain has TRBV11-2 and TRBJ2-1; D is unresolved. This CDR3 contains 15 residues. Germline V CDR1 and CDR2: SGHAT, FQNNGV. V lost 5 bases and J lost 6, with 17 bases in between. CDR3 nucleotide sequence: TGTGCCAGCAGCCCTACGTGGCCTAGTTCCAATGAGCAGTTCTTC. Its translation: CASSPTWPSSNEQFF.

The V call is TRBV5-8, the J call TRBJ1-2; 7 nucleotides align to TRBD1. The V gene end was trimmed by 4 bases and the J gene end by 6 bases; junction bases not matched to a gene: 9. This CDR3 region has 14 residues. CDR1 is SGHTS and CDR2 is YDEGEE in the germline V gene. The CDR3 nucleotides read TGTGCCAGCAGCCGAAGGACAGGCGTTCATGGCTACACCTTC. Its translation is CASSRRTGVHGYTF.

This clonotype was detected only a few times. The gene calls are TRBV11-2 and TRBJ2-5; TRBD2 is a possible D gene (5 bases). Trimming shortened V by 3 bases and J by 3 bases, and 8 bases separated the two germline ends. The CDR3 totals 13 residues. Per the germline V gene, CDR1 is SGHAT and CDR2 is FQNNGV. The DNA of the CDR3 is TGTGCCAGCAGCTTTTCAGCGGAAGAGACCCAGTACTTC. This translates into CASSFSAEETQYF.

This clonotype was recorded a few times. This chain connects TRBV7-9 to TRBJ2-7; 9 bases are shared with TRBD1. This CDR3 has 15 amino acids. V lost 2 bases and J lost 4; bases outside the gene matches: 6. Per germline, CDR1 SEHNR and CDR2 FQNEAQ (reference sequence). In DNA, the CDR3 is TGTGCCAGCAGCTTATTGACAGGGGGTTCTTACGAGCAGTACGTC. Its translation is CASSLLTGGSYEQYV.

The chain's CDR3 is CASSPGGSYEQYV. The CDR3 DNA reads as TGTGCCAGCAGCCCCGGGGGATCCTACGAGCAGTACGTC. The genes are TRBV6-2 or TRBV6-3 and TRBJ2-7, with D tentatively TRBD2 (6 bases). Germline CDR1 is MNHEY and CDR2 is SVGEGT. The CDR3 loop spans 13 amino acids. V was pared by 6 bases and J by 1 base, with 10 bases between.

This clonotype was observed a few times. The V gene is TRBV19, the J gene TRBJ2-7; no definite D call. The germline V gene encodes CDR1 LNHDA and CDR2 SQIVND (reference sequence). The V end lost 3 bases, the J end lost 3 bases, and 12 bases lay between the germline ends. The CDR3 consists of 14 residues. The CDR3 DNA follows: TGTGCCAGTAGTATGGTCGCAGGTAGCTACGAGCAGTACTTC. It codes for CASSMVAGSYEQYF.

The gene calls are TRBV2 and TRBJ1-1; 9 bases agree with TRBD1. The CDR3 runs to 13 residues. V gave up 6 bases and J gave up 10 bases; unmatched junction bases: 9. Germline V CDR1 and CDR2: SNHLY, FYNNEI. CDR3 bases: TGTGCCAGCAGGACCGGACAGGGGCTAGGAGCTTTCTTT. Its protein product is CASRTGQGLGAFF. The variable domain in full, completed from reference TRBV2 and TRBJ1-1, reads EPEVTQTPSHQVTQMGQEVILRCVPISNHLYFYWYRQILGQKVEFLVSFYNNEISEKSEIFDDQFSVERPDGSNFTLKIRSTKLEDSAMYFCASRTGQGLGAFFGQGTRLTVV.

The chain couples TRBV20-1 to TRBJ2-1, with 9 bases fitting TRBD1. Germline V gene sequence: CDR1 DFQATT, CDR2 SNEGSKA (reference sequence). The CDR3 loop spans 13 amino acids. V lost 3 bases and J lost 9; bases outside the gene matches: 6. CDR3 protein: CSASFGTGREQFF. CDR3 DNA: TGCAGTGCTAGCTTCGGGACAGGGCGTGAGCAGTTCTTC.

The chain joins TRBV4-1 to TRBJ2-1; D unclear. There are 18 residues in the CDR3. V was shortened by 0 bases and J by 2 bases, with 17 bases between the two germline ends. The germline V gene encodes CDR1 MGHRA and CDR2 YSYEKL. The DNA for the CDR3 is TGCGCCAGCAGCCAAGAGGGCCGGGCCCCGTGGCCCTACAATGAGCAGTTCTTC. Residues: CASSQEGRAPWPYNEQFF.

The chain has TRBV27 and TRBJ2-5, with 12 bases lining up with TRBD1. The CDR3 is 16 amino acids. V dropped 5 bases and J dropped 5; count of bases not matched to a gene: 9. Germline loops: CDR1 MNHEY, CDR2 SMNVEV (reference sequence). The CDR3 DNA follows: TGTGCCAGCAGTCCAACCCCGGGACAGGGGGCGGAGACCCAGTACTTC. Its translation: CASSPTPGQGAETQYF.

This clonotype came up many times. The chain carries TRBV28 and TRBJ2-7; perhaps D is TRBD1 or TRBD2 (5 bases each). This CDR3 spans 14 amino acids. V lost 6 bases to trimming and J lost 4 bases, with 16 bases between them. Germline-derived CDR1 and CDR2 are MDHEN and SYDVKM. CDR3 bases: TGTGCCAGCAGACGGGACGGAGACTCTTACGAGCAGTACGTC. It is translated as CASRRDGDSYEQYV.

The V and J genes are TRBV7-2 and TRBJ2-1; no clear D. V lost 1 base and J lost 8, with 9 bases in between. Germline CDR1 and CDR2: SGHTA and FQGNSA. The CDR3 sequence is 13 residues long. CDR3 amino acids: CASSLVGGDEQFF. CDR3 DNA sequence: TGTGCCAGCAGCTTAGTCGGTGGGGATGAGCAGTTCTTC.

The chain couples TRBV15 to TRBJ1-3; tentative D call: TRBD1 (5 bases). The CDR3 sequence is 16 residues long. CDR1 LNHNV and CDR2 YYDKDF come from the germline V gene (reference sequence). V was pared by 0 bases and J by 2 bases, with 11 bases between. The CDR3 reads CATSRDLGGTGNTIYF. For the CDR3, the DNA is TGTGCCACCAGCAGAGATCTGGGGGGAACTGGAAACACCATATATTTT.

The chain combines TRBV5-1 with TRBJ1-2; D uncertain. In germline, CDR1 is SGHRS, CDR2 YFSETQ. The CDR3 is made up of 14 amino acids. The V end lost 5 bases, the J end lost 4 bases, and 15 bases lay between the germline ends. The CDR3, as DNA: TGCGCCAGCAGGGTGACGGGATCCCTCTATGGCTACACCTTC. It encodes CASRVTGSLYGYTF.

This clonotype appeared many times. The rearrangement uses TRBV27 and TRBJ1-5; no clear D gene. Germline loops: CDR1 MNHEY, CDR2 SMNVEV (reference sequence). This CDR3 is 17 amino acids long. Trimming took 6 bases from V and 4 from J, leaving 22 bases between them. The CDR3 DNA reads as TGTGCCAGCAGAGCATTGTGGGGAGAATGGAGGAATCAGCCCCAGCATTTT. It specifies CASRALWGEWRNQPQHF.

This clonotype was observed a handful of times. This chain links TRBV20-1 with TRBJ1-1; maybe TRBD1 (6 bases). Trimming removed 1 base at V and 4 bases at J, with 10 bases between. Germline V gene sequence: CDR1 DFQATT, CDR2 SNEGSKA (reference sequence). The CDR3 extends over 13 amino acids. The CDR3 DNA reads TGCAGTGCTAGAGTGGGGGCTCGCACTGAAGCTTTCTTT. It yields the protein CSARVGARTEAFF.

This clonotype was seen a few times. The V and J genes are TRBV19 and TRBJ1-2; no clear D. The germline gives CDR1 LNHDA, CDR2 SQIVND (reference sequence). Trimming stripped 2 bases from V and 8 bases from J, with 9 bases between. This CDR3 region has 12 residues. In nucleotides, the CDR3 is TGTGCCAGTAGTATAAATGGAGGAGGCTACACCTTC. Translated, it gives CASSINGGGYTF. Complete variable domain (other parts from reference TRBV19 and TRBJ1-2): DGGITQSPKYLFRKEGQNVTLSCEQNLNHDAMYWYRQDPGQGLRLIYYSQIVNDFQKGDIAEGYSVSREKKESFPLTVTSAQKNPTAFYLCASSINGGGYTFGSGTRLTVV.

V and J are TRBV5-5 and TRBJ2-5; 11 bases line up with TRBD2. Losses at the gene ends were 0 bases for V and 5 bases for J; bases not matched to a gene: 6. From germline, CDR1 is SGHKS and CDR2 YYEKEE (reference sequence). The CDR3 is 16 amino acids. The CDR3 DNA is TGTGCCAGCAGCTTGGCCCGACTAGCGGGGACGGAGACCCAGTACTTC. Its translation: CASSLARLAGTETQYF.